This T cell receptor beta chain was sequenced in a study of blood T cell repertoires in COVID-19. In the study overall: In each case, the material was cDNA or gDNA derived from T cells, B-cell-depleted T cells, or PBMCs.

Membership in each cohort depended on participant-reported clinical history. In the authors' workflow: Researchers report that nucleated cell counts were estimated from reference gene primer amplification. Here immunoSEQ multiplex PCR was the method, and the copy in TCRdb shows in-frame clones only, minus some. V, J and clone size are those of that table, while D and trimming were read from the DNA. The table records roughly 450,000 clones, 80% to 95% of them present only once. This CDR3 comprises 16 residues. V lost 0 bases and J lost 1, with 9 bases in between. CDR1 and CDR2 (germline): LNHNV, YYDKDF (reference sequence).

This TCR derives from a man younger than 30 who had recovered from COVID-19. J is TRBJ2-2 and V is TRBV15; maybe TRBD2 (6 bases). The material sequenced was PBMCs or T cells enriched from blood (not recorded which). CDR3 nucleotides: TGTGCCACCAGCAGAGAATGGGGAGGGAACACCGGGGAGCTGTTTTTT. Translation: CATSREWGGNTGELFF.